The 24 T cell receptor beta chains presented below share a single source sample, sequenced in a study of cytomegalovirus exposure and HLA in healthy donors. Primers for the PCR totalled 60 Vbeta and 13 Jbeta. Profiling relied on immunoSEQ multiplex PCR, and the TCRdb table lists in-frame clones only, not all of them. The table has around 110,000 clones, about four fifths seen once. Specimen: PBMCs. The receptor set was obtained from a young man in good health and CMV-seropositive.

This chain joins TRBV28 and TRBJ1-2, with TRBD1 as a possible D gene (5 bases). With 6 bases removed from V and 8 bases from J, the gap between germline ends came to 16 bases. The V gene's germline CDR1 is MDHEN and CDR2 SYDVKM. CDR3 length: 13 amino acids. CDR3 protein: CASRTDLLRGYTF. CDR3 in DNA: TGTGCCAGCAGGACAGACTTGTTACGGGGCTACACCTTC.

Concerning this clone itself: This sample also contains other DNA sequences that code for the same CDR3. The J gene is TRBJ2-7, the V gene TRBV5-1, with 11 bases matching TRBD1. J was trimmed by 4 bases and V by 4 bases; bases with no gene match: 4. This CDR3 spans 14 amino acids. Per germline, CDR1 SGHRS and CDR2 YFSETQ. This chain's CDR3 is CASSPGTGGYEQYF. Here the CDR3 DNA reads TGCGCCAGCAGCCCCGGGACAGGGGGATACGAGCAGTACTTC. The full variable domain, in which reference TRBV5-1 and TRBJ2-7 provide the parts outside the CDR3, is KAGVTQTPRYLIKTRGQQVTLSCSPISGHRSVSWYQQTPGQGLQFLFEYFSETQRNKGNFPGRFSGRQFSNSRSEMNVSTLELGDSALYLCASSPGTGGYEQYFGPGTRLTVT.

Only one count was recorded for this clone. The CDR3: CASSADDRDYGYTF. The CDR3 region has the DNA TGTGCCAGCAGCGCTGATGACAGGGACTATGGCTACACCTTC. The chain couples TRBV5-4 to TRBJ1-2; TRBD1 matches at 7 bases. The length of the CDR3 is 14 residues. Trimming removed 4 bases from V and 3 bases from J; junction bases left unmatched: 6. Germline values: CDR1 SGHNT, CDR2 YYREEE (reference sequence).

V and J are TRBV15 and TRBJ2-3, with 10 nucleotides matching TRBD2. The CDR3 is made up of 15 amino acids. CDR1 and CDR2 (germline): LNHNV, YYDKDF (reference sequence). Trimming took 0 bases from V and 4 from J; bases not matched to a gene: 1. The CDR3 sequence is CATSREAGGPDTQYF. The CDR3 bases are TGTGCCACCAGCAGAGAAGCGGGGGGGCCAGATACGCAGTATTTT.

This sequence joins TRBV5-1 and TRBJ2-7, with TRBD2 identical over 7 bases. The junction had 6 bases not matched to a gene; V was cut back by 2 bases and J by 7 bases. The germline V gene encodes CDR1 SGHRS and CDR2 YFSETQ. CDR3 length: 13 amino acids. This CDR3 is CASSFGGGYEQYF. In DNA, the CDR3 is TGCGCCAGCAGCTTTGGGGGAGGGTATGAGCAGTACTTC.

The V gene is TRBV19, the J gene TRBJ2-3; the D gene is possibly TRBD1 (6 bases). Deletions cut 8 bases from V and 4 bases from J, with 13 bases between. This CDR3 has 13 amino acids. Germline CDR1 LNHDA, CDR2 SQIVND (reference sequence). CDR3 coding DNA: TGTGCCAGTGGGGGAGCAGGGGCAGATACGCAGTATTTT. Residues: CASGGAGADTQYF.

The gene calls are TRBV5-4 and TRBJ1-2; 10 bases agree with TRBD1. The germline CDR1 and CDR2 sequences are SGHNT and YYREEE (reference sequence). This CDR3 contains 16 residues. V lost 8 bases to trimming and J lost 2 bases; unmatched junction nucleotides: 12. CDR3 region: CASGQGGYFLNYGYTF. Here the CDR3 DNA reads TGTGCCAGTGGACAGGGGGGGTACTTCCTCAACTATGGCTACACCTTC.

V is TRBV4-3 and J is TRBJ1-2; the D gene is possibly TRBD1 (5 bases). This CDR3 has 15 residues. Germline loops: CDR1 LGHNA, CDR2 YSLEER. Between the trimmed V and J ends, which lost 2 bases and 2 bases, there was a span of 12 bases. The CDR3 DNA reads as TGCGCCAGCAGCCAAACCTCAGGGTTAAACTATGGCTACACCTTC. The encoded protein is CASSQTSGLNYGYTF.

Remarks on this clone: The same CDR3 is also encoded by other DNA sequences in this sample. The chain recombines TRBV13 with TRBJ1-1; D is perhaps TRBD1 (5 bases). The V end was cut by 0 bases, the J end by 1 base, with 18 bases between. CDR1 is PRHDT, CDR2 FYEKMQ, per germline (reference sequence). This CDR3 region has 18 residues. CDR3 region: CASSLGSPAGQGNTEAFF. For the CDR3, the DNA is TGTGCCAGCAGCTTAGGGTCACCCGCCGGGCAGGGGAACACTGAAGCTTTCTTT.

As to this clone: The junction departs from the called germline gene at one end, perhaps through a read error. The CDR3 DNA reads TGTGCCAGCAGCCATACGGACTCCCTTTTTGGCTATGGCTACCCCTTC. This codes for CASSHTDSLFGYGYPF. The chain employs TRBV4-2 and TRBJ1-2; D remains unclear. Germline-derived CDR1 and CDR2 are LGHNA and YNFKEQ. This CDR3 spans 16 amino acids.

The CDR3 DNA follows: TGTGCCAGCAGCTTAAGCGGACAGGGAAGGGGCGGCTACACCTTC. Protein sequence: CASSLSGQGRGGYTF. The rearrangement joins TRBV7-3 to TRBJ1-2; TRBD1 matches 8 bases. Germline V CDR1 and CDR2: SGHTA, FQGTGA. With 1 base clipped from V and 8 bases from J, the junction kept 9 bases outside the gene matches. This CDR3 comprises 15 residues.

The table lists this clone with a few counts. The genes are TRBV9 and TRBJ1-3; 7 positions agree with TRBD1. Germline CDR1 is SGDLS and CDR2 is YYNGEE. Trimming removed 1 base from V and 2 bases from J; junction bases left unmatched: 9. The CDR3 spans 17 residues. In DNA, the CDR3 is TGTGCCAGCAGCGTAAGAGGTGACAGGGCAGCTGGAAACACCATATATTTT. Its translation is CASSVRGDRAAGNTIYF.

The DNA for the CDR3 is TGTGCCAGCAGCTTGGGCGGGGTACTAGCGGGGCCCAACAATGAGCAGTTCTTC. It codes for CASSLGGVLAGPNNEQFF. The genes are TRBV5-4 and TRBJ2-1; the match to TRBD2 covers 10 bases. There are 18 residues in the CDR3. The germline V gene encodes CDR1 SGHNT and CDR2 YYREEE (reference sequence). With 0 bases clipped from V and 5 bases from J, the junction kept 11 bases outside the gene matches.

This clone was seen only once. The genes are TRBV30 and TRBJ1-2; D is uncertain. V lost 3 bases to trimming and J lost 1 base, with 24 bases between them. The CDR3 covers 18 residues. The germline V gene has CDR1 GTSNPN and CDR2 SVGIG (reference sequence). This CDR3 is CAWSSLNSGGWVNYGYTF. CDR3 nucleotide sequence: TGTGCCTGGAGCTCTCTTAACAGCGGAGGGTGGGTTAACTATGGCTACACCTTC.

The chain is built from TRBV4-1 and TRBJ1-2; maybe TRBD1 (6 bases). The CDR3 spans 15 residues. Trimming pared 3 bases from V and 8 bases from J, leaving 19 bases between. Germline CDR1 MGHRA, CDR2 YSYEKL. The CDR3 DNA follows: TGCGCCAGCAGCCAGCTAGGACAGCCCCGACCGGGCTACACCTTC. Encoded protein: CASSQLGQPRPGYTF.

The rearrangement uses TRBV7-6 and TRBJ2-1; 10 bases are a match to TRBD2. This CDR3 contains 17 residues. Germline V gene data show CDR1 as SGHVS and CDR2 as FNYEAQ. Unmatched junction bases numbered 6, after V lost 1 base and J lost 3 bases. The CDR3 sequence is CASSLDSGLADYNEQFF. Here the CDR3 DNA reads TGTGCCAGCAGCTTAGACTCCGGACTAGCGGACTACAATGAGCAGTTCTTC.

As regards this clone: The junction does not match germline at one end; this may be a read error. This chain's CDR3 is CASSLGVGGANVLTF. CDR3 sequence (DNA): TGTGCCAGCAGCTTAGGGGTAGGTGGGGCCAACGTCCTGACTTTC. The genes are TRBV5-1 and TRBJ2-6, with D maybe TRBD1 (5 bases). CDR1 is SGHRS, CDR2 YFSETQ, per germline. This CDR3 has 15 amino acids.

This chain uses TRBV6-1 with TRBJ1-4; 9 bases map to TRBD1. V was clipped by 4 bases and J by 7 bases; unmatched bases: 7. The CDR3 has 15 residues. CDR1 is MNHNS, CDR2 SASEGT, per germline. DNA of the CDR3: TGTGCCAGCAGTGTTTCGGGACAGGGTACTGAAAAACTGTTTTTT. Translation gives CASSVSGQGTEKLFF.

V usage is TRBV28 and J usage is TRBJ2-1; 7 bases map to TRBD1. Germline trimming cut 11 bases from V and 2 bases from J; bases unmatched to any gene: 9. The CDR3 length is 14 residues. Germline values: CDR1 MDHEN, CDR2 SYDVKM. This CDR3 is CAAQGEQTYNEQFF. CDR3 DNA: TGTGCCGCCCAGGGGGAACAGACCTACAATGAGCAGTTCTTC.

The chain carries TRBV28 and TRBJ1-4; D is perhaps TRBD1 (5 bases). The CDR3 spans 13 residues. Trimming took off 0 bases at V and 12 bases at J, with 11 bases between the two ends. Looked up from germline, CDR1 is MDHEN and CDR2 is SYDVKM. The CDR3 DNA reads TGTGCCAGCAGTTTATGGGTGGGGCCCCAACTGTTTTTT. Protein: CASSLWVGPQLFF. The full variable domain, in which reference TRBV28 and TRBJ1-4 provide the parts outside the CDR3, is DVKVTQSSRYLVKRTGEKVFLECVQDMDHENMFWYRQDPGLGLRLIYFSYDVKMKEKGDIPEGYSVSREKKERFSLILESASTNQTSMYLCASSLWVGPQLFFGSGTQLSVL.

V is TRBV28 and J is TRBJ2-1; tentatively, D is TRBD2 (6 bases). The CDR3 spans 14 residues. Germline lookup yields CDR1 MDHEN and CDR2 SYDVKM. The V end lost 6 bases, the J end lost 5 bases, and 14 bases lay between the germline ends. The CDR3 region is CASRRLVGNNEQFF. In DNA, the CDR3 is TGTGCCAGCAGAAGACTAGTGGGTAACAATGAGCAGTTCTTC. Full variable domain (remainder filled in from reference TRBV28 and TRBJ2-1): DVKVTQSSRYLVKRTGEKVFLECVQDMDHENMFWYRQDPGLGLRLIYFSYDVKMKEKGDIPEGYSVSREKKERFSLILESASTNQTSMYLCASRRLVGNNEQFFGPGTRLTVL.

This clone was recorded once. This chain uses TRBV29-1 with TRBJ2-7; no clear D gene. CDR3 length: 15 residues. V was shortened by 0 bases and J by 2 bases, with 14 bases between the two germline ends. CDR1 is SQVTM and CDR2 is ANQGSEA in the germline V gene. The CDR3 spells CSVEDRRRLTYEQYF. The DNA of the CDR3 is TGCAGCGTTGAAGATAGAAGGCGGCTAACCTACGAGCAGTACTTC.

V usage is TRBV5-6 and J usage is TRBJ1-1; D is undetermined. V was cut by 3 bases and J by 7 bases, with 16 bases left in between. The CDR3 extends over 14 amino acids. CDR1 and CDR2 (germline): SGHDT, YYEEEE. This chain's CDR3 is CASSWAAEECEAFF. CDR3 coding DNA: TGTGCCAGCAGCTGGGCGGCGGAGGAGTGTGAAGCTTTCTTT.

The rearrangement links TRBV28 to TRBJ2-7, with 8 bases matching TRBD1. The germline V gene encodes CDR1 MDHEN and CDR2 SYDVKM. This CDR3 region has 15 residues. J was trimmed by 4 bases and V by 5 bases; bases with no gene match: 10. CDR3: CASSPYRTGIYEQYF. The CDR3 nucleotides read TGTGCCAGCAGTCCATACCGGACAGGGATTTACGAGCAGTACTTC. The variable domain in full, with the rest retrieved from reference TRBV28 and TRBJ2-7, is DVKVTQSSRYLVKRTGEKVFLECVQDMDHENMFWYRQDPGLGLRLIYFSYDVKMKEKGDIPEGYSVSREKKERFSLILESASTNQTSMYLCASSPYRTGIYEQYFGPGTRLTVT.